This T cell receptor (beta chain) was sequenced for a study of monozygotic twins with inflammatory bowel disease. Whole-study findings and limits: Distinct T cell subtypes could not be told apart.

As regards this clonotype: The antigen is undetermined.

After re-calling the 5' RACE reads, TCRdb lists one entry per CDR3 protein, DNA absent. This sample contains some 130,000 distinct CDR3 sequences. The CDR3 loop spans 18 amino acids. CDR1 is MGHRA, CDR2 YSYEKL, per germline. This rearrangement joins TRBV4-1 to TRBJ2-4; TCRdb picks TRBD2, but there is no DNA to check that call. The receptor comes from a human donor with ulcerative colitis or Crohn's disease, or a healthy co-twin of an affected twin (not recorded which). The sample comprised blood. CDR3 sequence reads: CASSQVVAGGIAKNIQYF.